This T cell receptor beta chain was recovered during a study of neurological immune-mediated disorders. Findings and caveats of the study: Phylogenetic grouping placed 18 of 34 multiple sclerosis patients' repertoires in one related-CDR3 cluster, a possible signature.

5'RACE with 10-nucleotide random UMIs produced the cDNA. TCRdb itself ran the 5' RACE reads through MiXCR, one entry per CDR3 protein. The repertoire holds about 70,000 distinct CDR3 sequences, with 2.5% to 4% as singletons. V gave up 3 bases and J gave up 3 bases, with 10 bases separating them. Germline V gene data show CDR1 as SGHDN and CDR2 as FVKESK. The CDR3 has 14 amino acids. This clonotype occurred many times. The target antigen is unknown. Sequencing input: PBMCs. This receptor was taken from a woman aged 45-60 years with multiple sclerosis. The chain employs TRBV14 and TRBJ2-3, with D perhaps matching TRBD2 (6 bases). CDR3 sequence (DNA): TGTGCCAGCAGCCAGCGGGATAGGACAGATACGCAGTATTTT. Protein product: CASSQRDRTDTQYF. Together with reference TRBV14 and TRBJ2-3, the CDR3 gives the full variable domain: EAGVTQFPSHSVIEKGQTVTLRCDPISGHDNLYWYRRVMGKEIKFLLHFVKESKQDESGMPNNRFLAERTGGTYSTLKVQPAELEDSGVYFCASSQRDRTDTQYFGPGTRLTVL.